A single sample is the source of the 7 T cell receptor beta chains below, sequenced in a study of shared clonotypes between healthy human individuals. Naive CD8 cells comprised CD45RO-negative, CCR7-positively selected cells, excluding terminally differentiated effector memory CD45RA+ cells. TCRdb's table, derived via immunoSEQ multiplex PCR, lists solely in-frame clones and lacks some. In the table there are millions of clones, approximately 94% of which are singletons. The sequenced material came from naive CD8+ T cells sorted from blood. These receptors were obtained from a man aged 18 to 35 in good health.

In DNA, the CDR3 is TGCGCCAGCAGCCAAGAACCTAGCGGGGCCTACAATGAGCAGTTCTTC. Translated: CASSQEPSGAYNEQFF. The V and J genes are TRBV4-1 and TRBJ2-1, with 9 bases matching TRBD2. Trimming cost V 0 bases and J 2 bases; bases outside gene matches: 2. The germline CDR1 and CDR2 sequences are MGHRA and YSYEKL. The CDR3 sequence is 16 residues long.

This clone has a single count. The genes are TRBV11-2 and TRBJ2-7; TRBD1 or TRBD2 may be the D gene (5 bases each). The CDR3 spans 14 residues. Per germline, CDR1 SGHAT and CDR2 FQNNGV. Trimming left V 1 base short and J 5 bases short, with 12 bases between. The CDR3 loop reads CASSLGDLAHEQYF. In DNA, the CDR3 is TGTGCCAGCAGCTTAGGGGACCTCGCGCACGAGCAGTACTTC.

The chain joins TRBV4-3 to TRBJ2-5, with unresolved D. The germline gives CDR1 LGHNA, CDR2 YSLEER. CDR3 length: 15 residues. Trimming took 0 bases from V and 9 from J, leaving 17 bases between them. CDR3 bases: TGCGCCAGCAGCCAAGATAGTGCGGCCCCCTGGGCCCAGTACTTC. Its protein is CASSQDSAAPWAQYF.

This clone was found once. V is TRBV5-1 and J is TRBJ2-5; TRBD1 or TRBD2 may be the D gene (5 bases each). There are 14 residues in the CDR3. Germline-derived CDR1 and CDR2 are SGHRS and YFSETQ. V lost 6 bases to trimming and J lost 5 bases, with 17 bases between them. CDR3 coding DNA: TGCGCCAGCAAAACTGGGACGGTCAAGGAGACCCAGTACTTC. This codes for CASKTGTVKETQYF.

This chain uses TRBV9 with TRBJ2-1, with D possibly matching TRBD2 (5 bases). The germline CDR1 and CDR2 sequences are SGDLS and YYNGEE. The CDR3 is 15 amino acids. The ends were cut back, 0 bases at V and 2 bases at J, with 9 bases in the middle. CDR3: CASSVGISAYNEQFF. DNA for the CDR3: TGTGCCAGCAGCGTAGGCATTAGCGCCTACAATGAGCAGTTCTTC. The variable domain in full, completed from reference TRBV9 and TRBJ2-1, reads DSGVTQTPKHLITATGQRVTLRCSPRSGDLSVYWYQQSLDQGLQFLIQYYNGEERAKGNILERFSAQQFPDLHSELNLSSLELGDSALYFCASSVGISAYNEQFFGPGTRLTVL.

The chain links TRBV27 to TRBJ2-7; 7 bases are shared with TRBD1. Trimming at V came to 1 base and at J to 4 bases, leaving 7 bases not matched to a gene. There are 15 residues in the CDR3. Germline CDR1 reads MNHEY; CDR2 reads SMNVEV (reference sequence). The CDR3 reads CASSLYTGALYEQYF. The CDR3 DNA is TGTGCCAGCAGTTTATATACAGGGGCTCTATACGAGCAGTACTTC.

The V call is TRBV29-1, the J call TRBJ2-7; TRBD1 matches 7 bases. This CDR3 spans 15 amino acids. J lost 3 bases, V lost 1 base, and 9 bases had no gene match. Germline assignment: CDR1 SQVTM and CDR2 ANQGSEA. The CDR3 is CSVEVTGEGGYEQYF. As DNA, the CDR3 is TGCAGCGTTGAAGTCACAGGGGAAGGGGGCTACGAGCAGTACTTC.